A single sample gave rise to the 5 T cell receptor beta chains below, sequenced in a study of T cell repertoires in cytomegalovirus infection. Each CDR3 protein gets one entry after TCRdb re-called the reads with MiXCR. The table lists roughly 500,000 distinct CDR3 sequences, roughly a third of them singletons. Antigen specificity for these receptors is unknown. The sample was cultured PBMCs, taken from culture after CMV antigen stimulation. The receptors come from a human donor in good health (CMV status not recorded). Some clones in this sample may be carry-over from other donors' samples.

V and J are TRBV5-6 and TRBJ2-7, with D possibly TRBD1 on 7 matching bases. The V gene lost 0 bases and the J gene lost 2 bases, with 15 bases spanning the gap. CDR1 and CDR2 (germline): SGHDT, YYEEEE. The CDR3 contains 16 residues. The CDR3 reads CASSLGRDRRPYEQYV. CDR3 DNA sequence: TGTGCCAGCAGCTTGGGGCGGGACAGACGACCCTACGAGCAGTACGTC.

V and J are TRBV24-1 and TRBJ2-1, with 7 bases matching TRBD1. The CDR3 is 16 residues long. The germline CDR1 and CDR2 sequences are KGHDR and SFDVKD. The ends lost 5 bases at V and 6 bases at J; junction bases unmatched: 12. The CDR3 sequence: CATSGTGRGNANEQFF. CDR3 sequence (DNA): TGTGCCACCAGTGGGACAGGACGAGGGAACGCCAATGAGCAGTTCTTC.

The V and J genes are TRBV19 and TRBJ1-2; no reliable D call. V lost 3 bases and J 4 bases, leaving 9 bases between the germline ends. This CDR3 is 13 amino acids long. Germline V gene sequence: CDR1 LNHDA, CDR2 SQIVND (reference sequence). As DNA, the CDR3 is TGTGCCAGTAGTATGACCGCGGTCTATGGCTACACCTTC. Its translation: CASSMTAVYGYTF.

The gene calls are TRBV11-2 and TRBJ2-1, with 8 bases identical to TRBD2. Germline trimming cut 1 base from V and 7 bases from J; bases unmatched to any gene: 9. The CDR3 sequence is 16 residues long. CDR1 is SGHAT and CDR2 is FQNNGV in the germline V gene. CDR3 DNA: TGTGCCAGCAGCTTAGTAGGCGGGAGGTCAACGAATGAGCAGTTCTTC. Amino acids: CASSLVGGRSTNEQFF.

In regard to this clonotype: This clone may be a read error of a much larger clone one base away. The rearrangement links TRBV7-2 to TRBJ2-3, with 11 bases aligning to TRBD2. Germline V gene data show CDR1 as SGHTA and CDR2 as FQGNSA. CDR3 length: 16 amino acids. As DNA, the CDR3 is TGTGCCGGCAGCTTGGGAATAGCGGGAGGGGGAGATACGCAGTATTTT. Translating gives CAGSLGIAGGGDTQYF.